Below are 26 T cell receptor beta chains sequenced from a single sample in a study of cytomegalovirus exposure and HLA in healthy donors. PCR was performed using 60 Vbeta and 13 Jbeta primers. Sequencing used immunoSEQ multiplex PCR; TCRdb keeps in-frame clones, though not all of them. This sample has around 130,000 clones, with more than 60% found just once. Sequenced input: PBMCs. The origin of the receptors is a woman aged 18-35 years in good health and CMV-seronegative.

The V call is TRBV27, the J call TRBJ2-7; TRBD1 aligns across 8 bases. The CDR3 spans 14 residues. Germline V gene data show CDR1 as MNHEY and CDR2 as SMNVEV (reference sequence). J lost 6 bases, V lost 4 bases, and 8 bases had no gene match. Here the CDR3 reads CASSYTRTGREQYF. As DNA, the CDR3 is TGTGCCAGCAGTTACACCCGGACAGGGCGCGAGCAGTACTTC.

V and J are TRBV6-1 and TRBJ2-4, with TRBD1 identical over 8 bases. The CDR3 extends over 15 amino acids. Germline values: CDR1 MNHNS, CDR2 SASEGT. The junction had 14 bases not matched to a gene; V was cut back by 4 bases and J by 12 bases. The CDR3 bases are TGTGCCAGCAGTGGTAGACCAGGGACAGGAGGAGCTCAGTACTTC. This sequence encodes CASSGRPGTGGAQYF.

V is TRBV25-1 and J is TRBJ1-2, with 7 bases fitting TRBD1. The CDR3 spans 16 residues. Unmatched junction bases numbered 12, after V lost 1 base and J lost 7 bases. Germline CDR1 MGHDK, CDR2 SYGVNS. This CDR3 is CASSESGTATVAGYTF. The CDR3 coding sequence is TGTGCCAGCAGTGAATCGGGGACAGCAACAGTTGCTGGCTACACCTTC.

The chain is built from TRBV27 and TRBJ2-2; a weak D match, TRBD1 (6 bases). This CDR3 is built from 15 residues. Trimming cost V 4 bases and J 1 base, with 10 bases left between them. Germline CDR1 MNHEY, CDR2 SMNVEV (reference sequence). This CDR3 is CASSWAGENTGELFF. DNA for the CDR3: TGTGCCAGCAGTTGGGCAGGGGAGAACACCGGGGAGCTGTTTTTT.

The count of this clone is one. The chain has TRBV2 and TRBJ2-7, with a possible D match to TRBD2 (5 bases). CDR1 and CDR2 from the germline V gene are SNHLY and FYNNEI. V gave up 4 bases and J gave up 3 bases, with 7 bases separating them. CDR3 length: 12 residues. The CDR3 sequence: CASSGENYEQYF. CDR3 bases: TGTGCCAGCAGTGGGGAGAACTACGAGCAGTACTTC. Combining the CDR3 with reference TRBV2 and TRBJ2-7 gives the whole variable domain EPEVTQTPSHQVTQMGQEVILRCVPISNHLYFYWYRQILGQKVEFLVSFYNNEISEKSEIFDDQFSVERPDGSNFTLKIRSTKLEDSAMYFCASSGENYEQYFGPGTRLTVT.

The rearrangement uses TRBV5-1 and TRBJ2-4; 7 nucleotides align to TRBD2. From germline, CDR1 is SGHRS and CDR2 YFSETQ. This CDR3 has 17 amino acids. V dropped 0 bases and J dropped 0; count of bases not matched to a gene: 6. CDR3 region: CASSLVELAVAKNIQYF. The CDR3 DNA is TGCGCCAGCAGCTTGGTCGAGCTAGCGGTAGCCAAAAACATTCAGTACTTC.

The chain is built from TRBV6-1 and TRBJ1-1, with 7 bases identical to TRBD1. Unmatched junction bases numbered 11, after V lost 5 bases and J lost 8 bases. In germline, CDR1 is MNHNS, CDR2 SASEGT. The CDR3 runs to 14 residues. The CDR3: CASSPVIQGLEAFF. The CDR3 nucleotides are TGTGCCAGCAGTCCCGTAATACAGGGGTTGGAAGCTTTCTTT.

Worth noting for this clone: Other DNA sequences in this specimen translate into the identical CDR3. This chain joins TRBV27 and TRBJ1-1, with 9 bases lining up with TRBD1. The CDR3 has 15 amino acids. V was clipped by 3 bases and J by 4 bases; unmatched bases: 6. In germline, CDR1 is MNHEY, CDR2 SMNVEV (reference sequence). CDR3 in amino acids: CASSFGLTGGTEAFF. CDR3 bases: TGTGCCAGCAGTTTTGGGTTGACAGGGGGCACTGAAGCTTTCTTT.

This clone was seen only a few times. The chain employs TRBV4-1 and TRBJ1-5, with a tentative D call TRBD1 (5 bases). This CDR3 is 15 amino acids long. Trimming removed 0 bases from V and 7 bases from J, with 13 bases in between. The germline CDR1 and CDR2 sequences are MGHRA and YSYEKL. The CDR3 spells CASSQEGAGIQPQHF. The CDR3 nucleotides read TGCGCCAGCAGCCAAGAAGGGGCGGGAATCCAGCCCCAGCATTTT.

The J gene is TRBJ2-5, the V gene TRBV7-9, with 8 nucleotides matching TRBD2. The J call may be wrong; the DNA end is better matched by TRBJ2-7. The CDR3 has 16 residues. CDR1 and CDR2 from the germline V gene are SEHNR and FQNEAQ (reference sequence). The chain's CDR3 is CASSLGRSGSRYEQYF. The CDR3 DNA reads as TGTGCCAGCAGCTTAGGACGGAGCGGGAGTAGGTACGAGCAGTACTTC.

The chain is built from TRBV5-4 and TRBJ1-3; TRBD1 aligns across 7 bases. Looked up from germline, CDR1 is SGHNT and CDR2 is YYREEE (reference sequence). CDR3 size: 14 residues. V lost 4 bases and J lost 4; bases outside the gene matches: 5. The CDR3 sequence is CASSRQGQGNTIYF. CDR3 DNA: TGTGCCAGCAGCCGCCAGGGACAGGGAAACACCATATATTTT.

In the case of this clone: A read error may account for a junction end that differs from germline. The chain carries TRBV27 and TRBJ2-1; TRBD2 aligns across 7 bases. In germline, CDR1 is MNHEY, CDR2 SMNVEV (reference sequence). The CDR3 totals 17 residues. The CDR3 nucleotides are TGTGTCAGCAGTTTTCGAGTAGCGGGTTACTCCTACAATGAGCAGTTCTTC. Translated: CVSSFRVAGYSYNEQFF.

This clone was picked up a small number of times. This sequence joins TRBV11-2 and TRBJ2-1; 9 bases map to TRBD2. This CDR3 comprises 14 residues. CDR1 is SGHAT, CDR2 FQNNGV, per germline. Germline trimming cut 0 bases from V and 10 bases from J; bases unmatched to any gene: 4. CDR3 residues: CASSLEGTSREQFF. CDR3 coding DNA: TGTGCCAGCAGCTTAGAGGGGACTAGCAGAGAGCAGTTCTTC.

The chain is built from TRBV28 and TRBJ2-7, with 9 bases that match TRBD1. The J segment lost 3 bases and the V segment lost 6 bases, leaving 9 bases of the junction unmatched. Germline V CDR1 and CDR2: MDHEN, SYDVKM. The CDR3 has 15 residues. CDR3: CASSLPGQGSYEQYF. DNA for the CDR3: TGTGCCAGCAGCCTCCCCGGACAGGGGAGCTACGAGCAGTACTTC.

The chain is built from TRBV4-1 and TRBJ2-1; D might be TRBD1 (6 bases). Between the trimmed V and J ends, which lost 0 bases and 9 bases, there was a span of 15 bases. This CDR3 region has 15 residues. The V gene's germline CDR1 is MGHRA and CDR2 YSYEKL. The CDR3 is CASSQEGQGHGEQFF. CDR3 DNA sequence: TGCGCCAGCAGCCAAGAGGGGCAGGGGCACGGTGAGCAGTTCTTC.

The rearrangement uses TRBV6-6 and TRBJ1-2; TRBD1 matches at 9 bases. V gave up 5 bases and J gave up 3 bases; unmatched junction bases: 7. Germline V gives CDR1 MNHNY, CDR2 SVGAGI (reference sequence). CDR3 length: 15 residues. The CDR3 reads CASSPGQGAYYGYTF. The CDR3 coding sequence is TGTGCCAGCAGTCCGGGACAGGGCGCGTACTATGGCTACACCTTC.

The chain links TRBV30 to TRBJ2-7; TRBD1 might be the D (6 bases). In germline, CDR1 is GTSNPN, CDR2 SVGIG (reference sequence). The CDR3 is made up of 14 amino acids. V lost 3 bases and J 4 bases, leaving 16 bases between the germline ends. The CDR3 region has the DNA TGTGCCTGGAGACCCCTCGGCAGGGGATACGAGCAGTACTTC. Translation: CAWRPLGRGYEQYF.

The rearrangement joins TRBV2 to TRBJ1-2; D perhaps matches TRBD1 (6 bases). The V gene lost 0 bases and the J gene lost 3 bases, with 14 bases spanning the gap. This CDR3 contains 16 residues. CDR1 SNHLY and CDR2 FYNNEI come from the germline V gene. CDR3 sequence reads: CASSEALDKGDYGYTF. As DNA, the CDR3 is TGTGCCAGCAGTGAAGCGCTGGACAAGGGGGACTATGGCTACACCTTC.

The V gene is TRBV30, the J gene TRBJ2-5, with D maybe TRBD1 (5 bases). The CDR3 loop spans 15 amino acids. Per germline, CDR1 GTSNPN and CDR2 SVGIG (reference sequence). The germline V and J ends were trimmed by 1 base and 3 bases, with 15 bases remaining between them. The CDR3 loop is CAWSGGSTQKETQYF. The CDR3 region has the DNA TGTGCCTGGAGTGGGGGCTCGACCCAAAAAGAGACCCAGTACTTC. The entire variable domain, with the rest obtained from reference TRBV30 and TRBJ2-5, is as follows: SQTIHQWPATLVQPVGSPLSLECTVEGTSNPNLYWYRQAAGRGLQLLFYSVGIGQISSEVPQNLSASRPQDRQFILSSKKLLLSDSGFYLCAWSGGSTQKETQYFGPGTRLLVL.

The CDR3 DNA reads TGTGCCAGCAGCCAGGACTTCGGAAGCTCCTACGAGCAGTACTTC. Translated: CASSQDFGSSYEQYF. This sequence joins TRBV7-9 and TRBJ2-7; D might be TRBD2 (5 bases). Looked up from germline, CDR1 is SEHNR and CDR2 is FQNEAQ (reference sequence). The CDR3 runs 15 residues. V was trimmed by 5 bases and J by 0 bases, leaving 14 bases between them.

This clone was detected a few times. The chain has TRBV30 and TRBJ1-4, with D possibly matching TRBD1 (5 bases). V was clipped by 8 bases and J by 0 bases, with 16 bases between them. The CDR3 runs 15 residues. Germline lookup yields CDR1 GTSNPN and CDR2 SVGIG (reference sequence). CDR3 nucleotide sequence: TGTGCCAGTCAGGGTCGTGGGGCAACTAATGAAAAACTGTTTTTT. Protein product: CASQGRGATNEKLFF.

This clone was seen a few times. The V call is TRBV5-1, the J call TRBJ1-2; 8 nucleotides agree with TRBD1. V shed 2 bases, J shed 8 bases, and the junction held 14 bases outside the gene matches. CDR1 is SGHRS, CDR2 YFSETQ, per germline. This CDR3 comprises 16 residues. This chain's CDR3 is CASSFEGQTGVSGYTF. CDR3 bases: TGCGCCAGCAGCTTCGAGGGGCAGACAGGGGTAAGCGGCTACACCTTC.

The V gene is TRBV29-1, the J gene TRBJ2-7; 8 bases agree with TRBD2. Germline CDR1 is SQVTM and CDR2 is ANQGSEA. The CDR3 has 13 amino acids. J gave up 4 bases and V 4 bases, and 6 bases lay outside the gene matches. The CDR3 region is CSVVVAGQYEQYF. CDR3 nucleotide sequence: TGCAGCGTTGTAGTAGCGGGACAATACGAGCAGTACTTC.

The rearrangement uses TRBV10-3 and TRBJ1-2; 9 bases fit TRBD1. Germline CDR1 is ENHRY and CDR2 is SYGVKD. The CDR3 loop spans 14 amino acids. With 6 bases clipped from V and 5 bases from J, the junction kept 7 bases outside the gene matches. The chain's CDR3 is CAISWYGTGYGYTF. In DNA form, the CDR3 reads TGTGCCATCAGCTGGTACGGGACAGGGTATGGCTACACCTTC.

The J gene is TRBJ1-3, the V gene TRBV6-4; possibly TRBD1 for D (6 bases). Per germline, CDR1 MRHNA and CDR2 SNTAGT. The CDR3 is 17 amino acids. Trimming stripped 0 bases from V and 3 bases from J, with 15 bases between. The CDR3 nucleotides are TGTGCCAGCAGTGACTCACTCAGGGGAACGGATGGAAACACCATATATTTT. It translates to CASSDSLRGTDGNTIYF.

This clone was detected only once. V usage is TRBV9 and J usage is TRBJ1-4, with TRBD1 identical over 7 bases. Germline-derived CDR1 and CDR2 are SGDLS and YYNGEE. CDR3 length: 15 residues. V trimming: 3 bases; J trimming: 8 bases; junction bases outside the gene matches: 10. The CDR3 DNA reads TGTGCCAGCAGCGCCTGGCCACAGGGGCGAGAAAAACTGTTTTTT. This encodes CASSAWPQGREKLFF.